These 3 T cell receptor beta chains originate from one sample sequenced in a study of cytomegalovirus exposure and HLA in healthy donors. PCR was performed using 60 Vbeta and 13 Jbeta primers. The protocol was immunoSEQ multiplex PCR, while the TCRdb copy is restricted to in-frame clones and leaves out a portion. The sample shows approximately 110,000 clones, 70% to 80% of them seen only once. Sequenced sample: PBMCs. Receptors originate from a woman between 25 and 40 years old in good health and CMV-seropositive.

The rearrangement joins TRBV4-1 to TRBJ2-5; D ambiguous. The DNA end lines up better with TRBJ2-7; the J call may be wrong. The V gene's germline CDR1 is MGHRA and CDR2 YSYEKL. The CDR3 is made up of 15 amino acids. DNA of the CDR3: TGCGCCAGCAGCCCTCAAGGTAACGGAGCCTACGAGCAGTACTTC. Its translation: CASSPQGNGAYEQYF.

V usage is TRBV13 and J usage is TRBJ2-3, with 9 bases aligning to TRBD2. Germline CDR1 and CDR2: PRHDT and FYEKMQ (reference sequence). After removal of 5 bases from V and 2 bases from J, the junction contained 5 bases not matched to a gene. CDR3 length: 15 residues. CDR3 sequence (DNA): TGTGCCAGCAGCACCAGCGGGGGGTACACAGATACGCAGTATTTT. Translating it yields CASSTSGGYTDTQYF.

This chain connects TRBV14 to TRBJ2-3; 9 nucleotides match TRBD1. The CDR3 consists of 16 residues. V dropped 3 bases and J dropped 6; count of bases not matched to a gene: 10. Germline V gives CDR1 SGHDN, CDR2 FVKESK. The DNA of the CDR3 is TGTGCCAGCAGCCACCAACCGGGACAGGGTGGGGATACGCAGTATTTT. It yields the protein CASSHQPGQGGDTQYF.